These 9 T cell receptor beta chains were sequenced from one sample in a study of blood T cells in healthy people across ages. The use of a sample-barcoded 5' primer and a J-beta primer mix characterized a second PCR of roughly 7 to 11 cycles. Using its own MiXCR run on the 5' RACE reads, TCRdb lists one record per CDR3 protein. The table shows about 1.8 million distinct CDR3 sequences, with roughly 50% occurring only once. Sequencing was carried out using blood. The source of these receptors is a middle-aged woman in good health.

This clonotype has only one observation. This chain uses TRBV7-2 with TRBJ2-3, with TRBD1 identical over 8 bases. This CDR3 has 15 residues. V shed 2 bases and J 8 bases; nucleotides not matched to a gene: 9. Germline V CDR1 and CDR2: SGHTA, FQGNSA. The CDR3 region has the DNA TGTGCCAGCAGCTTACAAGGACAGGGCAGGGGTACGCAGTATTTT. It yields the protein CASSLQGQGRGTQYF. Combining the CDR3 with reference TRBV7-2 and TRBJ2-3 gives the whole variable domain GAGVSQSPSNKVTEKGKDVELRCDPISGHTALYWYRQSLGQGLEFLIYFQGNSAPDKSGLPSDRFSAERTGGSVSTLTIQRTQQEDSAVYLCASSLQGQGRGTQYFGPGTRLTVL.

V gene TRBV12-3 or TRBV12-4 combines with J gene TRBJ1-2; no clear D. The V end was cut by 7 bases, the J end by 4 bases, with 13 bases between. The CDR3 consists of 13 residues. The CDR3, as DNA: TGTGCCAGCATTAGGATAGCAGCCTATGGCTACACCTTC. This translates into CASIRIAAYGYTF.

This clonotype was seen a handful of times. The chain employs TRBV4-3 and TRBJ2-4, with TRBD1 matching over 12 bases. From germline, CDR1 is LGHNA and CDR2 YSLEER. V shed 1 base, J shed 0 bases, and the junction held 7 bases outside the gene matches. The CDR3 consists of 19 residues. The CDR3 nucleotides are TGCGCCAGCAGCCAAGGAAGGGGACAGGGGGCCTTAGCCAAAAACATTCAGTACTTC. It codes for CASSQGRGQGALAKNIQYF.

The rearrangement joins TRBV4-3 to TRBJ2-3, with 8 bases lining up with TRBD2. V was clipped by 1 base and J by 3 bases; unmatched bases: 9. CDR3 size: 17 residues. Germline CDR1 is LGHNA and CDR2 is YSLEER. As DNA, the CDR3 is TGCGCCAGCAGCCAAGGGCCCGGGGCTAGCGGGACAGATACGCAGTATTTT. Amino acid sequence: CASSQGPGASGTDTQYF.

This clonotype was counted between two and nine times. The chain employs TRBV19 and TRBJ2-3, with 8 bases fitting TRBD2. The length of the CDR3 is 15 residues. In germline, CDR1 is LNHDA, CDR2 SQIVND (reference sequence). V was pared by 4 bases and J by 5 bases, with 8 bases of the junction left unmatched. CDR3 DNA sequence: TGTGCCAGTAGTAGGTCGGGGGGGCCCGGAGATACGCAGTATTTT. Amino acid sequence: CASSRSGGPGDTQYF.

This chain's CDR3 is CASSLMAGVMGEQFF. DNA of the CDR3: TGTGCCAGCAGTTTAATGGCAGGGGTTATGGGTGAGCAGTTCTTC. The chain recombines TRBV27 with TRBJ2-1; possible D gene TRBD1, 6 bases. The CDR3 is made up of 15 amino acids. With 2 bases removed from V and 9 bases from J, the gap between germline ends came to 17 bases. CDR1 is MNHEY and CDR2 is SMNVEV in the germline V gene (reference sequence).

CDR3 protein: CASSFLGTGLGSGANVLTF. CDR3 nucleotides: TGTGCCAGCAGCTTCCTCGGGACAGGGTTAGGTTCTGGGGCCAACGTCCTGACTTTC. The chain uses TRBV7-2 and TRBJ2-6; 9 nucleotides match TRBD1. The CDR3 contains 19 residues. CDR1 SGHTA and CDR2 FQGNSA come from the germline V gene. V was pared by 3 bases and J by 1 base, with 10 bases of the junction left unmatched.

This sequence joins TRBV6-6 and TRBJ1-2; no firm D call. V was pared by 2 bases and J by 4 bases, with 8 bases between. The CDR3 runs to 13 residues. Germline assignment: CDR1 MNHNY and CDR2 SVGAGI (reference sequence). This CDR3 is CASSYLPAYGYTF. DNA of the CDR3: TGTGCCAGCAGTTACCTGCCAGCCTATGGCTACACCTTC.

V is TRBV7-3 and J is TRBJ2-5, with D uncertain. The V and J ends lost 1 base and 0 bases respectively, with 9 bases between them. The CDR3 spans 15 residues. Germline values: CDR1 SGHTA, CDR2 FQGTGA. CDR3 region: CASSLSSGYQETQYF. The CDR3 coding sequence is TGTGCCAGCAGCTTAAGTTCGGGTTACCAAGAGACCCAGTACTTC.